What follows are 25 T cell receptor beta chains derived from one specimen sequenced in a study of blood T cells in healthy people across ages. It was with a sample-barcoded 5' primer and a J-beta primer mix that a second PCR of roughly 7 to 12 cycles was run. TCRdb processed the 5' RACE reads anew with MiXCR; each CDR3 protein has one entry. The repertoire includes fewer than 950,000 distinct CDR3 sequences, under 40% of them detected once, and 13% sits in the top ten. Source material: blood. Receptors were obtained from a young man in good health.

The V call is TRBV6-6, the J call TRBJ2-1; 7 nucleotides align to TRBD2. The CDR3 runs to 15 residues. Germline V gives CDR1 MNHNY, CDR2 SVGAGI (reference sequence). The V segment lost 6 bases and the J segment 2 bases; nucleotides outside the gene matches: 7. Written as DNA, the CDR3 is TGTGCCAGCAGGCCGAACGGGGGGACCTACAATGAGCAGTTCTTC. This gives the protein CASRPNGGTYNEQFF.

The table lists this clonotype with a few counts. The rearrangement uses TRBV5-6 and TRBJ1-2, with D uncertain. The ends were cut back, 4 bases at V and 2 bases at J, with 15 bases in the middle. Germline V lookup: CDR1 SGHDT, CDR2 YYEEEE. The CDR3 sequence is 15 residues long. Here the CDR3 reads CASSPRVIRNYGYTF. CDR3 in DNA: TGTGCCAGCAGCCCCCGAGTCATAAGAAACTATGGCTACACCTTC.

The chain uses TRBV2 and TRBJ2-1; no clear D gene. The J call could be wrong; TRBJ2-7 is a better fit for the DNA end. Per germline, CDR1 SNHLY and CDR2 FYNNEI. CDR3 length: 12 amino acids. The CDR3 sequence is CASRASYNEQYF. Written as DNA, the CDR3 is TGTGCCAGCAGGGCCTCCTACAATGAGCAGTACTTC.

In nucleotides, the CDR3 is TGTGCCAGCAGCCACAGGGGGTACAGCAATCAGCCCCAGCATTTT. Protein sequence: CASSHRGYSNQPQHF. The chain combines TRBV7-2 with TRBJ1-5, with TRBD1 matching over 8 bases. The CDR3 has 15 residues. Germline CDR1 and CDR2: SGHTA and FQGNSA. The V segment lost 5 bases and the J segment 1 base; nucleotides outside the gene matches: 4.

The chain is built from TRBV4-3 and TRBJ1-1, with D possibly being TRBD1 (5 bases). CDR3 length: 15 residues. Germline-derived CDR1 and CDR2 are LGHNA and YSLEER. V was trimmed by 0 bases and J by 1 base, leaving 9 bases between them. CDR3 coding DNA: TGCGCCAGCAGCCAAGACAGGGCTGGGAACACTGAAGCTTTCTTT. Translating gives CASSQDRAGNTEAFF.

Worth noting for this clonotype: This may stem from a read error, because a much larger clone lies one nucleotide away. V and J are TRBV4-3 and TRBJ2-7; 7 positions agree with TRBD2. Germline V lookup: CDR1 LGHNA, CDR2 YSLEER. The V segment lost 1 base and the J segment 1 base; nucleotides outside the gene matches: 4. The CDR3 consists of 15 residues. As DNA, the CDR3 is TGCGCCAGCAGCCAAGGCGGCGGGGGATCCTACGAGCAGTACTTC. Translated, it gives CASSQGGGGSYEQYF.

The J gene is TRBJ2-6, the V gene TRBV18; perhaps TRBD2 as D (6 bases). V was cut by 3 bases and J by 3 bases, with 9 bases left in between. Germline V gives CDR1 KGHSH, CDR2 LQKENI. The CDR3 is made up of 15 amino acids. CDR3 region: CASSPTGDGANVLTF. The DNA of the CDR3 is TGTGCCAGCTCACCGACGGGGGATGGGGCCAACGTCCTGACTTTC.

V gene TRBV6-6 combines with J gene TRBJ2-3, with D possibly matching TRBD2 (5 bases). The CDR3 spans 16 residues. V was pared by 6 bases and J by 2 bases, with 18 bases between. Germline CDR1 reads MNHNY; CDR2 reads SVGAGI (reference sequence). CDR3 DNA: TGTGCCAGCAGCCGCCGGCTAGGACGGGACACAGATACGCAGTATTTT. It encodes CASSRRLGRDTDTQYF.

This clonotype was seen a single time. The rearrangement joins TRBV4-1 to TRBJ1-6; 7 bases agree with TRBD1. With V trimmed by 2 bases and J by 6 bases, 13 bases remained unmatched. Per germline, CDR1 MGHRA and CDR2 YSYEKL. The CDR3 runs to 18 residues. This CDR3 is CASSQSSHRGEGNSPLHF. CDR3 coding DNA: TGCGCCAGCAGCCAATCCTCCCACAGGGGAGAGGGTAATTCACCCCTCCACTTT.

This clonotype was found a few times. The chain recombines TRBV9 with TRBJ1-1; D is undetermined. Trimming stripped 4 bases from V and 3 bases from J, with 13 bases between. CDR1 and CDR2 from the germline V gene are SGDLS and YYNGEE. The CDR3 totals 14 residues. CDR3: CASSLRVSDTEAFF. In DNA, the CDR3 is TGTGCCAGCAGCTTGCGGGTATCGGACACTGAAGCTTTCTTT.

The V gene is TRBV12-3 or TRBV12-4, the J gene TRBJ1-1, with a weak D call TRBD1 (5 bases). The CDR3 is 18 residues long. Trimming took 5 bases from V and 1 from J, leaving 23 bases between them. The CDR3: CASSGSQDLTFRNTEAFF. Written as DNA, the CDR3 is TGTGCCAGCAGTGGCTCACAGGACCTCACCTTCCGGAACACTGAAGCTTTCTTT.

This clonotype was recorded a few times. The chain employs TRBV5-1 and TRBJ1-1; 8 bases are shared with TRBD1. The CDR3 consists of 17 residues. V was pared by 4 bases and J by 0 bases, with 11 bases of the junction left unmatched. Germline V gives CDR1 SGHRS, CDR2 YFSETQ. Here the CDR3 reads CASSARTGLDMNTEAFF. CDR3 coding DNA: TGCGCCAGCAGCGCCCGGACAGGGCTAGACATGAACACTGAAGCTTTCTTT.

The chain combines TRBV6-5 with TRBJ1-2; D gene uncertain. Germline CDR1 reads MNHEY; CDR2 reads SVGAGI. The CDR3 totals 14 residues. The V end was cut by 0 bases, the J end by 6 bases, with 11 bases between. DNA of the CDR3: TGTGCCAGCAGTTACTCGGGTCGGAGAGATGGCTACACCTTC. Amino acid sequence: CASSYSGRRDGYTF.

This clonotype has a handful of counts. The chain combines TRBV13 with TRBJ1-4; no definite D call. CDR1 is PRHDT, CDR2 FYEKMQ, per germline (reference sequence). The V end was cut by 0 bases, the J end by 0 bases, with 11 bases between. The CDR3 is 17 residues long. CDR3 residues: CASSLGHLGATNEKLFF. The CDR3 DNA is TGTGCCAGCAGCTTAGGCCATTTAGGTGCAACTAATGAAAAACTGTTTTTT. The full variable domain, with the rest looked up from reference TRBV13 and TRBJ1-4, is AAGVIQSPRHLIKEKRETATLKCYPIPRHDTVYWYQQGPGQDPQFLISFYEKMQSDKGSIPDRFSAQQFSDYHSELNMSSLELGDSALYFCASSLGHLGATNEKLFFGSGTQLSVL.

V and J are TRBV7-8 and TRBJ2-7; D is undetermined. The CDR3 consists of 13 residues. Germline loops: CDR1 SGHVS, CDR2 FQNEAQ. With 4 bases removed from V and 2 bases from J, the gap between germline ends came to 9 bases. CDR3 protein: CASSSLGPYEQYF. CDR3 DNA: TGTGCCAGCAGCTCCCTCGGACCCTACGAGCAGTACTTC.

This sequence joins TRBV28 and TRBJ2-1, with 16 bases that match TRBD2. CDR1 MDHEN and CDR2 SYDVKM come from the germline V gene. There are 18 residues in the CDR3. The junction had 7 bases not matched to a gene; V was cut back by 4 bases and J by 4 bases. The CDR3 DNA follows: TGTGCCAGCAGTTGGCCGGGACTAGCGGGGGGGCGGTACAATGAGCAGTTCTTC. Translated: CASSWPGLAGGRYNEQFF. Complete variable domain (other parts from reference TRBV28 and TRBJ2-1): DVKVTQSSRYLVKRTGEKVFLECVQDMDHENMFWYRQDPGLGLRLIYFSYDVKMKEKGDIPEGYSVSREKKERFSLILESASTNQTSMYLCASSWPGLAGGRYNEQFFGPGTRLTVL.

The sample holds a few counts of this clonotype. The chain combines TRBV12-3 or TRBV12-4 with TRBJ2-2; possibly TRBD2 for D (6 bases). Trimming shortened V by 4 bases and J by 2 bases, and 8 bases separated the two germline ends. CDR3 length: 14 amino acids. CDR3 nucleotides: TGTGCCAGCAGTTACGGGGGAAACACCGGGGAGCTGTTTTTT. Encoded protein: CASSYGGNTGELFF.

This chain links TRBV10-3 with TRBJ1-5, with 7 nucleotides matching TRBD1. The junction had 12 bases not matched to a gene; V was cut back by 5 bases and J by 2 bases. Germline assignment: CDR1 ENHRY and CDR2 SYGVKD. CDR3 length: 17 residues. This CDR3 reads CAISNRRGGNGNQPQHF. The CDR3 DNA reads TGTGCCATCAGTAACAGGAGAGGGGGCAACGGCAATCAGCCCCAGCATTTT.

Details on this clonotype: A junction end diverges from the germline sequence, so it may reflect a read error. The V and J genes are TRBV2 and TRBJ2-3; 11 bases are a match to TRBD2. Per the germline V gene, CDR1 is SNHLY and CDR2 is FYNNEI. This CDR3 spans 17 amino acids. CDR3 region: CTSSSFMTSGDTDTQYF. The CDR3, as DNA: TGTACCAGCAGTTCATTTATGACTAGCGGGGACACAGATACGCAGTATTTT.

This clonotype was picked up a small number of times. The CDR3 DNA follows: TGCAGTGCTAGACAAGACAGGCATGGCTATGGCTACACCTTC. Amino acids: CSARQDRHGYGYTF. The chain is built from TRBV20-1 and TRBJ1-2, with D possibly TRBD1 on 6 matching bases. Trimming removed 2 bases at V and 4 bases at J, with 14 bases between. The CDR3 extends over 14 amino acids. Germline CDR1 DFQATT, CDR2 SNEGSKA (reference sequence).

This rearrangement joins TRBV2 to TRBJ2-5; 9 nucleotides match TRBD1. The CDR3 contains 14 residues. Losses at the gene ends were 5 bases for V and 4 bases for J; bases not matched to a gene: 5. From germline, CDR1 is SNHLY and CDR2 FYNNEI. The CDR3 loop is CASSRDREAETQYF. In DNA form, the CDR3 reads TGTGCCAGCAGTAGGGACAGGGAGGCAGAGACCCAGTACTTC.

This rearrangement joins TRBV20-1 to TRBJ1-5; D call uncertain. Trimming left V 6 bases short and J 1 base short, with 13 bases between. There are 14 residues in the CDR3. Germline CDR1 DFQATT, CDR2 SNEGSKA (reference sequence). CDR3 residues: CSATRYGSNQPQHF. The DNA of the CDR3 is TGCAGTGCCACCCGATACGGGAGCAATCAGCCCCAGCATTTT.

This clonotype has more than one count but fewer than ten. The V call is TRBV12-3 or TRBV12-4, the J call TRBJ2-3; 8 bases align to TRBD2. V gave up 6 bases and J gave up 7 bases; unmatched junction bases: 12. This CDR3 is 15 amino acids long. Here the CDR3 DNA reads TGTGCCAGCAGCATCCCCGGGACTAGACGAAATACGCAGTATTTT. This translates into CASSIPGTRRNTQYF.

V and J are TRBV12-3 or TRBV12-4 and TRBJ2-3; D gene ambiguous. The CDR3 covers 13 residues. V lost 1 base to trimming and J lost 8 bases, with 10 bases between them. The CDR3 nucleotides read TGTGCCAGCAGTTTAGTGAGGTCAGGTACGCAGTATTTT. This sequence encodes CASSLVRSGTQYF.

CDR3 nucleotide sequence: TGCAGTGCTAGAGATGTGGCTAGCAAAGGGTTAGGTGGGCAGTTCTTC. Translation: CSARDVASKGLGGQFF. V gene TRBV20-1 combines with J gene TRBJ2-1; TRBD2 might be the D (5 bases). CDR3 size: 16 residues. CDR1 and CDR2 (germline): DFQATT, SNEGSKA (reference sequence). Between the trimmed V and J ends, which lost 0 bases and 12 bases, there was a span of 24 bases.